The clone carrying this TCR beta chain was observed a few times. Its antigen is not identified. TCRdb called the reads again in MiXCR, with one record for every CDR3 protein. The table records 550,000 to 700,000 distinct CDR3 sequences, 40% of them present only once. V shed 5 bases and J shed 0 bases, with 11 bases lying between them. CDR1 and CDR2 from the germline V gene are SGHTA and FQGNSA. This CDR3 region has 15 residues. The data were obtained in a study of T cell repertoires in cytomegalovirus infection. In the study overall: Recently identified HLA-C-restricted CMV epitopes and well-studied HLA-B-restricted CMV epitopes were used by the study. Evidence of both CMV infection and a matching HLA type came from public TCR beta signatures. The study, taken as a whole, reports: Carriers of CMV plus the relevant HLA were identified by cumulative public TCR beta family frequency. Ex vivo responses were dominated by HLA-C-restricted CMV-specific TCR beta clonotypes.

The chain couples TRBV7-2 to TRBJ1-3, with D uncertain. The starting material was cultured PBMCs, obtained from culture after CMV antigen stimulation. The receptor comes from a human donor in good health (CMV status not recorded). Some clones in this sample may be carry-over from other donors' samples. CDR3 protein: CASSRARSSGNTIYF. In DNA form, the CDR3 reads TGTGCCAGCAGCCGGGCCCGGAGCTCTGGAAACACCATATATTTT.